Listed below are T cell receptor beta chains from one sample, sequenced in a study of early stage breast cancer tumors. The assay was immunoSEQ multiplex PCR, and TCRdb's table has in-frame clones only and misses some. Of 60,000 to 80,000 clones in the sample, around four fifths are singletons; the top ten hold roughly 3.2%. The sequencing input was blood. The receptors stem from a person in their sixties or seventies with breast cancer. Each CDR3 is given with its conserved first and last residue. Each record gives: V gene, CDR3 protein.

TRBV6-1 CAGGWLDGYTF
TRBV7-9 CASSSGGALHF
TRBV11-2 CASSLGSAGYYEQYF
TRBV19 CASSAGTSGKAYNEQFF
TRBV7-2 CASSGSLNTEAFF
TRBV19 CASSLSSGTDTQYF
TRBV7-3 CASSISRDRGTETQYF
TRBV6-5 CASSRQGATRGYTF
TRBV2 CASSGEGVMTPLHF
TRBV6-4 CASSPSGGAADTQYF
TRBV7-3 CASSSGADTQYF
TRBV7-8 CASSHDRAGYTF
TRBV10-1 CASSESTVAKNIQYF
TRBV10-3 CAISGSQRGGDEQFF
TRBV15 CATSRGGSSYEQYF
TRBV7-9 CASSLDGGRTDTQYF
TRBV14 CASSQGGLVDEQFF
TRBV9 CASSSSGNSYEQYF
TRBV28 CASSLGLNNQPQHF
TRBV5-1 CASSLGQKDEQFF
TRBV7-2 CASSPSGGRTEAFF
TRBV6-5 CASGRGGNTEAFF
TRBV7-9 CASSLDSNTGELFF
TRBV6-1 CASSGDSETQYF
TRBV11-2 CASSQRGTFGQYF
TRBV5-6 CASSSGPTRGPQHF
TRBV4-1 CASSQGGQREGTQYF
TRBV28 CASSLGTSGLYEQYF
TRBV18 CASSPNVQGTEAFF
TRBV28 CASSGLPNTGELFF
TRBV7-2 CASSLAGQYSYEQYF
TRBV28 CASSSIVTPRGRSYEQYF
TRBV11-1 CASSATTGSGANVLTF
TRBV5-4 CASSLQGDNQPQHF
TRBV7-8 CASSFSASDNEQFF
TRBV30 CAWSVPGLAGGMGAGELFF
TRBV30 CAWSSGSNQPQHF
TRBV11-2 CASSLGFGYDEKLFF
TRBV30 CAWSLSRDQPQHF
TRBV4-1 CASSQEGGGVRETQYF
TRBV6-1 CASTRGDSQETQYF
TRBV6-6 CASSSGAREEKLFF
TRBV2 CASSEGGGWQGNTEAFF
TRBV9 CASSTSSGQGEKLFF
TRBV10-3 CAISEGNRVYGYTF
TRBV4-3 CASSRTVANYGYTF
TRBV7-9 CAGREQGVNYGYTF
TRBV7-9 CASSLGVLAGERLSYEQYF
TRBV9 CASSTYGRTTEAFF
TRBV7-2 CASSSQGDTQYF
TRBV15 CATSRGDSSNYGYTF
TRBV5-1 CASSLLGTEAFF
TRBV4-1 CASSQVGETYEQYF
TRBV9 CASSGGTGATDTQYF
TRBV2 CASSEAPPPRGKLFF
TRBV27 CASSSYLTGGRREKLFF
TRBV7-9 CASSWGTGGETQYF